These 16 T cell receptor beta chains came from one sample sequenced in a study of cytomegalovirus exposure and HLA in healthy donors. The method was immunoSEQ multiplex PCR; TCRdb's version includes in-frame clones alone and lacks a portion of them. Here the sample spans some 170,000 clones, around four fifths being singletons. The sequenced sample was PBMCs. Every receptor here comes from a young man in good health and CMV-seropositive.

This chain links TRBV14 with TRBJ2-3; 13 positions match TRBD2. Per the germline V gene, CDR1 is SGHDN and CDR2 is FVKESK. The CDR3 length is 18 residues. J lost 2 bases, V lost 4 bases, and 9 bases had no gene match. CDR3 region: CASSRKQGTSGATDTQYF. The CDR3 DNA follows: TGTGCCAGCAGCCGGAAGCAGGGGACTAGCGGGGCCACAGATACGCAGTATTTT. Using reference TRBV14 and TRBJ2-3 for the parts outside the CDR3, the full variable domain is EAGVTQFPSHSVIEKGQTVTLRCDPISGHDNLYWYRRVMGKEIKFLLHFVKESKQDESGMPNNRFLAERTGGTYSTLKVQPAELEDSGVYFCASSRKQGTSGATDTQYFGPGTRLTVL.

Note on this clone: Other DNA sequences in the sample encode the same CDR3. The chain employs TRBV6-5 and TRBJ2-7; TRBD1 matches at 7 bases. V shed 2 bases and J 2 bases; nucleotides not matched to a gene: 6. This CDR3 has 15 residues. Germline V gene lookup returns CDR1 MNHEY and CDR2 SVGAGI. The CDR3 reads CASSYRDRGPYEQYF. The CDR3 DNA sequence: TGTGCCAGCAGTTACCGGGACAGAGGACCCTACGAGCAGTACTTC.

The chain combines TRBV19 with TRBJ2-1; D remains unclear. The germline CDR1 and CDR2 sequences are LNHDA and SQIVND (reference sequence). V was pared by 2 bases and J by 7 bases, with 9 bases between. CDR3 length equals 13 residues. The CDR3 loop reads CASSITLRNEQFF. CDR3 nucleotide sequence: TGTGCCAGTAGTATAACCCTCCGGAATGAGCAGTTCTTC.

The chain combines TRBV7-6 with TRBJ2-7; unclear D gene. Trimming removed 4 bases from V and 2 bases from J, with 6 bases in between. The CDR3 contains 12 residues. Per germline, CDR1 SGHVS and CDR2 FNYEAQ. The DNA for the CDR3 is TGTGCCAGCAGCTCCTCAGCCTACGAGCAGTACTTC. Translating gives CASSSSAYEQYF.

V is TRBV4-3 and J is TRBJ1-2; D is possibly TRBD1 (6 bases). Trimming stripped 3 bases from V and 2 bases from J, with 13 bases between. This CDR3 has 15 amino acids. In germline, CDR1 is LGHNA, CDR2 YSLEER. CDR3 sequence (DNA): TGCGCCAGCAGCCAGGGCCTTGGACAGAACTATGGCTACACCTTC. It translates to CASSQGLGQNYGYTF.

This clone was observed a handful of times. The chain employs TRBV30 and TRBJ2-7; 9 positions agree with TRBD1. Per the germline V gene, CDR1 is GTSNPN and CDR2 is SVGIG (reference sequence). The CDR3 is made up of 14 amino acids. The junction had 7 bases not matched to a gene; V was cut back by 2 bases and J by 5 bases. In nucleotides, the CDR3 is TGTGCCTGGAGTACGGGACAGGGAATTAACGAGCAGTACTTC. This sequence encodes CAWSTGQGINEQYF.

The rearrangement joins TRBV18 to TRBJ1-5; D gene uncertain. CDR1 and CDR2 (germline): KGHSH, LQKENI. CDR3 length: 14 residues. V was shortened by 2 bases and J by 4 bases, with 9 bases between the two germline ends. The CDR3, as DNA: TGTGCCAGCTCACCAGGGCAGGTAAATCAGCCCCAGCATTTT. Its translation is CASSPGQVNQPQHF.

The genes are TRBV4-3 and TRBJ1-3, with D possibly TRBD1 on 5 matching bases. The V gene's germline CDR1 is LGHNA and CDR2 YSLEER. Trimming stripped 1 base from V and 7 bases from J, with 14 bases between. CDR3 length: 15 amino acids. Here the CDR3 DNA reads TGCGCCAGCAGCCAAGGGGTAACAGGAGCCAACACCATATATTTT. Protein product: CASSQGVTGANTIYF.

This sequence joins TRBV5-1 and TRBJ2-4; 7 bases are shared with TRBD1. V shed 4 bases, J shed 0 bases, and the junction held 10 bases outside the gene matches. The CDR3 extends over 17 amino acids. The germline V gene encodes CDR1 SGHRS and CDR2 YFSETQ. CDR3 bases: TGCGCCAGCAGCAGGAACAGGGGTGGTATAGCCAAAAACATTCAGTACTTC. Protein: CASSRNRGGIAKNIQYF.

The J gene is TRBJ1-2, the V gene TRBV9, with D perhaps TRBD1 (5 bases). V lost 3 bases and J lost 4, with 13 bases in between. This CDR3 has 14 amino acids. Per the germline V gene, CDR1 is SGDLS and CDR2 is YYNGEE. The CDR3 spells CASSARVGGYGYTF. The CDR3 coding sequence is TGTGCCAGCAGCGCCAGGGTTGGCGGCTATGGCTACACCTTC.

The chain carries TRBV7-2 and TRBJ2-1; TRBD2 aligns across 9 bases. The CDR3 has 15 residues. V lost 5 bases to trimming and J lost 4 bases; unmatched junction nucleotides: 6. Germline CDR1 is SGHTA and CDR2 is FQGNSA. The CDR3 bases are TGTGCCAGCAGCGGAGGACTAGCGCTTTACAATGAGCAGTTCTTC. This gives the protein CASSGGLALYNEQFF.

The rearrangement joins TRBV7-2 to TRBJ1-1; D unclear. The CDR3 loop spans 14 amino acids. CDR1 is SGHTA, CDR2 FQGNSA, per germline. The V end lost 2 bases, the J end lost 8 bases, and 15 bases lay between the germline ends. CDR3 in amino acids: CASSLWTGELEAFF. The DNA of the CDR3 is TGTGCCAGCAGCTTATGGACTGGGGAATTAGAAGCTTTCTTT.

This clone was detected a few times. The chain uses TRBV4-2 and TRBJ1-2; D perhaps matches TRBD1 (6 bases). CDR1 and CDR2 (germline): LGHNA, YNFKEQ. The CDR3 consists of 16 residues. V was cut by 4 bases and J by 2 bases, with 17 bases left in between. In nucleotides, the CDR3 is TGTGCCAGCAGCCCACATGGGCGGGGGGGCAACTATGGCTACACCTTC. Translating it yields CASSPHGRGGNYGYTF.

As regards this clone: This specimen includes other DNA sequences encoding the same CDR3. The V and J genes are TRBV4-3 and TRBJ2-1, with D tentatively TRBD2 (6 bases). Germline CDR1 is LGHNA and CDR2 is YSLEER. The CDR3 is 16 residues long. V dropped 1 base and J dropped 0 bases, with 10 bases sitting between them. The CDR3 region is CASSQAGGFSYNEQFF. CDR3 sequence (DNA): TGCGCCAGCAGCCAAGCCGGGGGTTTCTCCTACAATGAGCAGTTCTTC.

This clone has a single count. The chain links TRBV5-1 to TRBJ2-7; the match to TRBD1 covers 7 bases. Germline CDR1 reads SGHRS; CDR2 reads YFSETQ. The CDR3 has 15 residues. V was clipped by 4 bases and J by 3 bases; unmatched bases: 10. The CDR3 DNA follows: TGCGCCAGCAGCGCTGGTGGGACAGCAGTCTACGAGCAGTACTTC. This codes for CASSAGGTAVYEQYF.

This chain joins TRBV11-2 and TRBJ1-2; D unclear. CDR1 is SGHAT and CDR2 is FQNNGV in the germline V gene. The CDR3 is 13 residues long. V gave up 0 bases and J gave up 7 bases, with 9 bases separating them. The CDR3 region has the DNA TGTGCCAGCAGCTTAGATAATTTCCCTGGCTACACCTTC. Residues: CASSLDNFPGYTF. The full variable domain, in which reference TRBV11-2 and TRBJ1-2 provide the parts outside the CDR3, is EAGVAQSPRYKIIEKRQSVAFWCNPISGHATLYWYQQILGQGPKLLIQFQNNGVVDDSQLPKDRFSAERLKGVDSTLKIQPAKLEDSAVYLCASSLDNFPGYTFGSGTRLTVV.